What follows are 2 T cell receptor beta chains derived from one specimen sequenced in a study of control samples from healthy donors and cancer patients. Repertoires were generated with immunoSEQ multiplex PCR, while TCRdb's copy carries only in-frame clones and drops some. The sample lists roughly 49,000 clones, roughly 86% seen once, with approximately 40% in the top ten. Sequenced: PBMCs. All receptors come from a man in his fifties with head and neck cancer.

J is TRBJ2-7 and V is TRBV19; D gene uncertain. The CDR3 consists of 15 residues. Trimming took 1 base from V and 2 from J, leaving 12 bases between them. CDR1 is LNHDA, CDR2 SQIVND, per germline (reference sequence). CDR3: CASSIVPQPAYEQYF. In DNA form, the CDR3 reads TGTGCCAGTAGTATAGTACCACAACCTGCCTACGAGCAGTACTTC.

The chain uses TRBV5-1 and TRBJ1-1; the D is unclear. Germline loops: CDR1 SGHRS, CDR2 YFSETQ. The CDR3 is 14 amino acids. V lost 5 bases and J lost 0, with 11 bases in between. The CDR3 sequence is CASRIYGMNTEAFF. DNA for the CDR3: TGCGCCAGCAGAATTTACGGCATGAACACTGAAGCTTTCTTT.